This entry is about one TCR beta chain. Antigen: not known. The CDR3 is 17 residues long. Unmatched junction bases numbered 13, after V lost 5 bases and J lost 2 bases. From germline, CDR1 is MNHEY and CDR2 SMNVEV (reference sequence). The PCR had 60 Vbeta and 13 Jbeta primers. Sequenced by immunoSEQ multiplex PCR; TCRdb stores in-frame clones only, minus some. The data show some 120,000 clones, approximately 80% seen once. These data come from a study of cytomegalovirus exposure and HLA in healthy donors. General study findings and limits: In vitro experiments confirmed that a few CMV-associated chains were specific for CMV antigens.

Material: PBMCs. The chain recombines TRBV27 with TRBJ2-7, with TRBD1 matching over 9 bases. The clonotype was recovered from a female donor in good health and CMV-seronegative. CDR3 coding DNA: TGTGCCAGCAGTCCCGGGACAGGGTTTGATGATCCCTACGAGCAGTACTTC. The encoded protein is CASSPGTGFDDPYEQYF.